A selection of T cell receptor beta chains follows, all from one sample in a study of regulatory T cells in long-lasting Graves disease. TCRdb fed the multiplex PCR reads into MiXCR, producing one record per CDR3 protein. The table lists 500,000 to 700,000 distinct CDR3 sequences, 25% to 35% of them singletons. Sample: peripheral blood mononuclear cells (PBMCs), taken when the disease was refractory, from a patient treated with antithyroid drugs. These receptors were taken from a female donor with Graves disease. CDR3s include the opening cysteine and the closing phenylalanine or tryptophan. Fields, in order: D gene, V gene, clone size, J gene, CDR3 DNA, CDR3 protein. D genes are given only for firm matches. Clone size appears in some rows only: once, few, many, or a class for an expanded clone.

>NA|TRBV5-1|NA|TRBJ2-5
TGCGCCAGCAGCGGGGAGACAGTTTCGGAGACCCAGTACTTC
CASSGETVSETQYF
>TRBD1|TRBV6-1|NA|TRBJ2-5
TGTGCCAGCAGAACAGGGGCAGGGGGAGAGACCCAGTACTTC
CASRTGAGGETQYF
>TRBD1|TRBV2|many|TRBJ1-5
TGTGCCAGCAGTTACCAGGGGGTGGGTCAGCCCCAGCATTTT
CASSYQGVGQPQHF
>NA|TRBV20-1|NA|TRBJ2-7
TGCAGTGCTCCTGGGGTCGGGAGATCCTCCGAGCAGTACTTC
CSAPGVGRSSEQYF
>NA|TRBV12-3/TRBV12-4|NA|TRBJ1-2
TGTGCCAGCAGTCTACAGACTTTCGGCTACACCTTC
CASSLQTFGYTF
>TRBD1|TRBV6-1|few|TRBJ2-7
TGTGCCAGCAGAACTCCGGGACAGGGGCCCGAGCAGTACTTC
CASRTPGQGPEQYF
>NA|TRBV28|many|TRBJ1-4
TGTGCCAGCAGTTTAGCCCCCCGGAGGGTGGCTAATGAAAAACTGTTTTTT
CASSLAPRRVANEKLFF
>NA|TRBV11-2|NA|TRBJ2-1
TGTGCCAGCAGCTTAGATCAAGGGGACACCTACAATGAGCAGTTCTTC
CASSLDQGDTYNEQFF
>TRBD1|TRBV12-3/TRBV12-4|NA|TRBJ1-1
TGTGCCAGCACCCCGACAGGGGAAAGCACTGAAGCTTTCTTT
CASTPTGESTEAFF
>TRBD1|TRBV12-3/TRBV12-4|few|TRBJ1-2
TGTGCCAGCAGTTTTAACAGGGGAAGGTATGGCTACACCTTC
CASSFNRGRYGYTF
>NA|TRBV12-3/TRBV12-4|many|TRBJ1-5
TGTGCCAGCAGTTTAGTACAGGGCGGTCAGCCCCAGCATTTT
CASSLVQGGQPQHF
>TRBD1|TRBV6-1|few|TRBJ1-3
TGTGCCAGCAACTTTCGACAGGGGGCTGGAAACACCATATATTTT
CASNFRQGAGNTIYF
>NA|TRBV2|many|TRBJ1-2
TGTGCCAGCAGTGACGGGCAGGGAATCGGCTACACCTTC
CASSDGQGIGYTF
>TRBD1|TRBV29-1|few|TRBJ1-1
TGCAGCGTTCAGGGGGGCACTGAAGCTTTCTTT
CSVQGGTEAFF
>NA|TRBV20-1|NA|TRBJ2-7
TGCAGTGCTAGCTCGGGGGACCACGAGCAGTACTTC
CSASSGDHEQYF
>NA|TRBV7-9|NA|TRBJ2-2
TGTGCCAGCAGTTTAGCCGCAGGTGGCGTCACCGGGGAGCTGTTTTTT
CASSLAAGGVTGELFF
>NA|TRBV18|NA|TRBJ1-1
TGTGCCAGCTCCTCTGGACAGCTAATCACTGAAGCTTTCTTT
CASSSGQLITEAFF
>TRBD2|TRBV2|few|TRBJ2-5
TGTGCCAGCAGTTTGACTAGCGGAACCTCCCAGTACTTC
CASSLTSGTSQYF
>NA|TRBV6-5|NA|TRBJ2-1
TGTGCCAGCAGTTCCGGACGTACCGGCAATGAGCAGTTCTTC
CASSSGRTGNEQFF
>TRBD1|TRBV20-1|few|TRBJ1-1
TGCAGTGCCCACCCACCGGACAGGTCTAACACTGAAGCTTTCTTT
CSAHPPDRSNTEAFF
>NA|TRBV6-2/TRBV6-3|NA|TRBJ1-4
TGTGCCAGCAGTTACACCTCCCCCGAAAAACTGTTTTTT
CASSYTSPEKLFF
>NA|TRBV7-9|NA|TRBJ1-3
TGTGCCAGCAGCTTCAGGAGTAATTCTGGAAACACCATATATTTT
CASSFRSNSGNTIYF
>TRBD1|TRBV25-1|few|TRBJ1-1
TGTGCCAGCAGGAGTTCAGGGGGCACTGAAGCTTTCTTT
CASRSSGGTEAFF
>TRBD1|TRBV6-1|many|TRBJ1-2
TGTGCCAGCAGTCGCGGGACAGGGAGGGCTGGCTACACCTTC
CASSRGTGRAGYTF
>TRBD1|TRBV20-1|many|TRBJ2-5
TGCAGTGCTTGCGACAGGGAAGAGACCCAGTACTTC
CSACDREETQYF
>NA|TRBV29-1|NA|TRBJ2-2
TGCAGCGTTTATGGCTTAACCGGGGAGCTGTTTTTT
CSVYGLTGELFF
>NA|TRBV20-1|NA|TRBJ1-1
TGCAGTGCTACGGAGGTCAGGGCAAACACTGAAGCTTTCTTT
CSATEVRANTEAFF
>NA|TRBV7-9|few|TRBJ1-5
TGTGCCAGCAGCTTAAGTCCGAAGGGGGATCAGCCCCAGCATTTT
CASSLSPKGDQPQHF
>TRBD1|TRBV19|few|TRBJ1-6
TGTGCCAGTAGTACCCTCCGGGACAGGGGTAATTCACCCCTCCACTTT
CASSTLRDRGNSPLHF
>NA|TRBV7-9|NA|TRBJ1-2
TGTGCCAGCAGCATAGAGGCCAGCGCTAACTATGGCTACACCTTC
CASSIEASANYGYTF
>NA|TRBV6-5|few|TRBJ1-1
TGTGCCAGCAGTTACTCGAATAGGGGTCCCACTGAAGCTTTCTTT
CASSYSNRGPTEAFF
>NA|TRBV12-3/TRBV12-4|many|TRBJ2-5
TGTGCCAGCAGTTTAGGGGGGGGGCGGGGCTTGGAAGAGACCCAGTACTTC
CASSLGGGRGLEETQYF
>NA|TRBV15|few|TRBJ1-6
TGTGCCACCAGCAAAGACCCCCGGGGTTCACCCCTCCACTTT
CATSKDPRGSPLHF
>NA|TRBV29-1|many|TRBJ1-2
TGCAGCGTTGACAGGGATGGCTACACCTTC
CSVDRDGYTF
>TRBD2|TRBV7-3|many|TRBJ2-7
TGTGCCAGCAGCTCCGGGACTAGCGGTAGCGAGCAGTACTTC
CASSSGTSGSEQYF
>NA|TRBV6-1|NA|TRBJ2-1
TGTGCCAGCAGTGAGACTGCCTACAATGAGCAGTTCTTC
CASSETAYNEQFF
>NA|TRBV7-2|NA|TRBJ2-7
TGTGCCAGCAGCTGGGGGATTCAGGGCTACGAGCAGTACTTC
CASSWGIQGYEQYF
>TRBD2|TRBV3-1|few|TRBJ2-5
TGTGCCAGCAGCCAAGATCCCAGCGGGGGAGAGACCCAGTACTTC
CASSQDPSGGETQYF
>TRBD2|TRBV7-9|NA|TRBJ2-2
TGTGCCAGCAGCCCTGCTAGCGGGAGAGGTTACACCGGGGAGCTGTTTTTT
CASSPASGRGYTGELFF
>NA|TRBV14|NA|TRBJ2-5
TGTGCCAGCAGCCAAGATGGGCAGGGCGCCCAAGAGACCCAGTACTTC
CASSQDGQGAQETQYF
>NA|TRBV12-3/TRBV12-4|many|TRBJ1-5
TGTGCCAGCAACTCCTTTGGAACGGGGCCCGAGTGGAGCAATCAGCCCCAGCATTTT
CASNSFGTGPEWSNQPQHF
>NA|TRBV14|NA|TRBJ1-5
TGTGCCAGCAGCCAAGGGGGAGGGATGAACAATCAGCCCCAGCATTTT
CASSQGGGMNNQPQHF
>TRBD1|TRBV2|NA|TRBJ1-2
TGTGCCAGCTTCCTAGGGGGCCCGGTCGGTGGCTACACCTTC
CASFLGGPVGGYTF
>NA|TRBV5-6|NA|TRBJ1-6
TGTGCCAGCAGCTTGGAGGTTGTCAATTCACCCCTCCACTTT
CASSLEVVNSPLHF
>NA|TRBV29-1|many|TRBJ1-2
TGCAGCGTTGAAGAAGTCCCCTTAGATGGCTACACCTTC
CSVEEVPLDGYTF
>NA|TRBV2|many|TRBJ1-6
TGTGCCAGCACTAAATTGGGGGTGGGAGGTGATTCACCCCTCCACTTT
CASTKLGVGGDSPLHF
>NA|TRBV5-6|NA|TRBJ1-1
TGTGCCAGCAGATGGGGACCGAACACTGAAGCTTTCTTT
CASRWGPNTEAFF